The 26 T cell receptor beta chains presented below share a single source sample, sequenced in a study of T cells in Graves' hyperthyroidism and ophthalmopathy (dated by TCRdb to between 2018 and 2021). The receptor library was made with multiplex PCR. The run used an Illumina HiSeq 2000. The TCR beta CDR3 regions were amplified from the RNA transcripts. For the first round of RT-PCR on the TCR CDR3, the HTBI primer set was used together with the Qiagen OneStep RT-PCR kit. TCRdb trimmed public reads at Q25 via fastp, called clones via MiXCR and kept in-frame beta chains. Under each unique CDR3 protein, matching rows form one entry showing the most common genes and DNA. Recorded for this sample are hundreds of thousands of distinct CDR3 sequences; more than 20% of them occurred a single time. 34% of the sample goes to the ten largest clones. Material: blood. The receptors were sampled from a young man with Graves' ophthalmopathy.

Details on this clonotype: Its ends do not fully match the called genes, so a read error is possible. This rearrangement joins TRBV24-1 to TRBJ1-5, with D hard to call. The CDR3 spans 13 residues. Germline V CDR1 and CDR2: KGHDR, SFDVKD. The CDR3 loop is CATSADSNQPQHF. The CDR3 nucleotides are TGTGCCACCAGTGCGGATAGCAATCAGCCCCAACATTTT.

The rearrangement links TRBV2 to TRBJ1-5; TRBD1 matches at 7 bases. Trimming took 6 bases from V and 7 from J; bases not matched to a gene: 12. Germline V gives CDR1 SNHLY, CDR2 FYNNEI. This CDR3 spans 15 amino acids. The CDR3 DNA follows: TGTGCCAGCAGCTCAGGGGGAGGGTCAAGGCAGCCCCAGCATTTT. Amino acid sequence: CASSSGGGSRQPQHF.

Notes on this clonotype: A much more abundant neighbour one base away suggests this may be a read error. The V and J genes are TRBV5-1 and TRBJ2-1; D remains unclear. This CDR3 has 13 amino acids. Per germline, CDR1 SGHRS and CDR2 YFSETQ. The CDR3 here is CASSFTVHNEQLF. For the CDR3, the DNA is TGCGCCAGCAGCTTTACAGTACACAATGAGCAGCTCTTC.

This clonotype has ten or more counts. This chain's CDR3 is CASAPGPGGEKLFF. The CDR3 DNA reads as TGCGCCAGCGCCCCGGGACCCGGGGGGGAAAAACTGTTTTTT. The gene calls are TRBV10-2 and TRBJ1-4; D perhaps matches TRBD1 (5 bases). The CDR3 sequence is 14 residues long. Germline loops: CDR1 WSHSY, CDR2 SAAADI. V shed 8 bases and J shed 8 bases, with 18 bases lying between them.

V and J are TRBV20-1 and TRBJ1-5, with D possibly TRBD1 on 6 matching bases. CDR1 is DFQATT, CDR2 SNEGSKA, per germline (reference sequence). Deletions cut 3 bases from V and 5 bases from J, with 11 bases between. This CDR3 comprises 13 residues. The CDR3 DNA reads as TGCAGTGCTAGCAAAGGGGGGGATCAGCCCCAGCATTTT. It yields the protein CSASKGGDQPQHF.

The chain links TRBV5-6 to TRBJ1-1, with TRBD1 identical over 10 bases. CDR1 and CDR2 (germline): SGHDT, YYEEEE. V trimming: 4 bases; J trimming: 0 bases; junction bases outside the gene matches: 9. The length of the CDR3 is 17 residues. The CDR3 DNA sequence: TGTGCCAGCAGCCCCGGGACAGGGGTCTTCATGAACACTGAAGCTTTCTTT. It encodes CASSPGTGVFMNTEAFF.

The gene calls are TRBV3-1 and TRBJ2-5, with 15 bases lining up with TRBD2. Germline V gives CDR1 LGHDT, CDR2 YNNKEL (reference sequence). The CDR3 is made up of 17 amino acids. V dropped 4 bases and J dropped 3; count of bases not matched to a gene: 6. CDR3 nucleotide sequence: TGTGCCAGCAGCCCATTGTGGACTAGCGGGGGGGAAGAGACCCAGTACTTC. The encoded protein is CASSPLWTSGGEETQYF.

This clonotype was detected a few times. The chain links TRBV7-2 to TRBJ2-5; 10 bases fit TRBD1. The CDR3 extends over 18 amino acids. Per the germline V gene, CDR1 is SGHTA and CDR2 is FQGNSA. The ends lost 6 bases at V and 5 bases at J; junction bases unmatched: 18. The CDR3 region is CASRADRGGLDYIETQYF. The CDR3 DNA is TGTGCCAGCAGAGCGGACAGGGGGGGTCTGGACTATATCGAGACCCAGTACTTC. Supplemented by reference TRBV7-2 and TRBJ2-5, the full variable domain reads GAGVSQSPSNKVTEKGKDVELRCDPISGHTALYWYRQSLGQGLEFLIYFQGNSAPDKSGLPSDRFSAERTGGSVSTLTIQRTQQEDSAVYLCASRADRGGLDYIETQYFGPGTRLLVL.

This clonotype was seen many times. V is TRBV28 and J is TRBJ2-1, with 7 bases matching TRBD2. V shed 5 bases and J 3 bases; nucleotides not matched to a gene: 10. CDR3 length: 16 amino acids. CDR1 and CDR2 from the germline V gene are MDHEN and SYDVKM. CDR3 residues: CASSGLGLADYNEQFF. As DNA, the CDR3 is TGTGCCAGCAGTGGCCTTGGGCTAGCGGACTACAATGAGCAGTTCTTC.

This clonotype was found many times. This chain connects TRBV11-2 to TRBJ2-1, with unresolved D. Germline CDR1 is SGHAT and CDR2 is FQNNGV. The germline V and J ends were trimmed by 5 bases and 8 bases, with 10 bases remaining between them. This CDR3 has 12 residues. The chain's CDR3 is CASSQVYHEQFF. The CDR3 DNA reads TGTGCCAGCAGCCAGGTTTACCATGAGCAGTTCTTC.

This chain connects TRBV7-9 to TRBJ2-1; 7 bases fit TRBD2. This CDR3 has 14 amino acids. The germline V gene encodes CDR1 SEHNR and CDR2 FQNEAQ (reference sequence). The J segment lost 10 bases and the V segment lost 4 bases, leaving 10 bases of the junction unmatched. Here the CDR3 reads CASSSTGTIWEQFF. Written as DNA, the CDR3 is TGTGCCAGCAGCTCAACCGGGACTATTTGGGAGCAGTTCTTC.

The chain combines TRBV3-1 with TRBJ2-7; D is unresolved. The CDR3 has 12 amino acids. Trimming removed 1 base from V and 5 bases from J, with 6 bases in between. CDR1 and CDR2 (germline): LGHDT, YNNKEL (reference sequence). DNA for the CDR3: TGTGCCAGCAGCCAAGCCAGGCACGAGCAGTACTTC. It is translated as CASSQARHEQYF.

This clonotype showed up many times. Here the CDR3 DNA reads TGTGCCAGCAAGGTCACTAGCGGAAACAATGAGCAGTTCTTC. The encoded protein is CASKVTSGNNEQFF. The chain joins TRBV6-1 to TRBJ2-1, with 8 bases aligning to TRBD2. Germline CDR1 and CDR2: MNHNS and SASEGT. The length of the CDR3 is 14 residues. V shed 7 bases, J shed 5 bases, and the junction held 7 bases outside the gene matches.

The table lists this clonotype with many counts. This chain links TRBV11-2 with TRBJ2-2; D is unresolved. V lost 0 bases to trimming and J lost 4 bases, with 6 bases between them. The length of the CDR3 is 14 residues. The germline gives CDR1 SGHAT, CDR2 FQNNGV. DNA of the CDR3: TGTGCCAGCAGCTTAGAGACTCTCACCGGGGAGCTGTTTTTT. As protein: CASSLETLTGELFF.

This clonotype has only a few counts. This chain uses TRBV19 with TRBJ1-2; 12 nucleotides match TRBD1. V lost 10 bases to trimming and J lost 4 bases; unmatched junction nucleotides: 7. CDR3 length equals 14 residues. The V gene's germline CDR1 is LNHDA and CDR2 SQIVND (reference sequence). This chain's CDR3 is CATAGTGGLYGYTF. Here the CDR3 DNA reads TGTGCCACCGCCGGGACAGGGGGCCTCTATGGCTACACCTTC.

This clonotype was counted between two and nine times. This sequence joins TRBV6-2 or TRBV6-3 and TRBJ2-7; weak D call: TRBD1 (6 bases). Germline values: CDR1 MNHEY, CDR2 SVGEGT. The CDR3 sequence is 15 residues long. V was trimmed by 4 bases and J by 3 bases, leaving 16 bases between them. The CDR3 bases are TGTGCCAGCAGTTCAGGGGCCATTAGCAACTACGAGCAGTACTTC. It translates to CASSSGAISNYEQYF.

This clonotype was observed a few times. The V and J genes are TRBV15 and TRBJ1-3, with D maybe TRBD1 (5 bases). With 0 bases removed from V and 2 bases from J, the gap between germline ends came to 14 bases. The CDR3 is 17 amino acids. CDR1 LNHNV and CDR2 YYDKDF come from the germline V gene (reference sequence). In DNA form, the CDR3 reads TGTGCCACCAGCAGAGATTTCGGAGGGGTCCCTGGAAACACCATATATTTT. Its protein product is CATSRDFGGVPGNTIYF.

At least ten counts were recorded for this clonotype. The rearrangement uses TRBV24-1 and TRBJ1-2; 8 positions match TRBD1. The J segment lost 5 bases and the V segment lost 2 bases, leaving 9 bases of the junction unmatched. The CDR3 is made up of 16 amino acids. Germline V lookup: CDR1 KGHDR, CDR2 SFDVKD. As DNA, the CDR3 is TGTGCCACCAGTGATTCTTCGGACAGGGCCGGGTATGGCTACACCTTC. Protein: CATSDSSDRAGYGYTF.

In its sample, this clonotype was seen a few times. CDR3 bases: TGCGCCAGCAGCCAATATGAGGACAGAGCCTACGAGCAGTACTTC. This gives the protein CASSQYEDRAYEQYF. This rearrangement joins TRBV4-1 to TRBJ2-7, with TRBD1 as a possible D gene (6 bases). CDR1 and CDR2 (germline): MGHRA, YSYEKL. The CDR3 has 15 residues. V dropped 2 bases and J dropped 2 bases, with 13 bases sitting between them.

The chain couples TRBV28 to TRBJ2-1; unclear D gene. V gave up 2 bases and J gave up 9 bases, with 8 bases separating them. CDR3 length: 12 amino acids. Germline V gene data show CDR1 as MDHEN and CDR2 as SYDVKM. CDR3 bases: TGTGCCAGCAGTTTACCCACGGGTGAGCAGTTCTTC. As protein: CASSLPTGEQFF.

This clonotype was seen only once. A much larger clone differs from this one at a single base, so this may be a read error. The chain's CDR3 is CASSLARDGRAFF. The CDR3, as DNA: TGTGCCAGCAGCTTAGCGAGAGACGGACGAGCTTTCTTT. This sequence joins TRBV7-9 and TRBJ1-1; D call uncertain. Germline CDR1 SEHNR, CDR2 FQNEAQ (reference sequence). The CDR3 is 13 residues long. Trimming pared 0 bases from V and 10 bases from J, leaving 12 bases between.

This clonotype was seen a few times. The rearrangement joins TRBV4-2 to TRBJ2-3; D possibly matches TRBD1 or TRBD2 (5 bases each). The CDR3 runs to 15 residues. Per germline, CDR1 LGHNA and CDR2 YNFKEQ. With 1 base removed from V and 6 bases from J, the gap between germline ends came to 14 bases. The CDR3 coding sequence is TGTGCCAGCAGCCAAGCCCCCGGGACCCAGGATACGCAGTATTTT. It specifies CASSQAPGTQDTQYF.

This clonotype was observed many times. This chain uses TRBV12-3 or TRBV12-4 with TRBJ2-7; D is perhaps TRBD2 (5 bases). The germline V and J ends were trimmed by 3 bases and 5 bases, with 14 bases remaining between them. This CDR3 comprises 14 residues. In nucleotides, the CDR3 is TGTGCCAGCAGTTTCGGAACTAGGTCGGACGAGCAGTACTTC. This encodes CASSFGTRSDEQYF.

The chain recombines TRBV2 with TRBJ1-2; D is uncertain. CDR1 and CDR2 (germline): SNHLY, FYNNEI. This CDR3 has 13 residues. The V end was cut by 6 bases, the J end by 4 bases, with 12 bases between. In nucleotides, the CDR3 is TGTGCCAGCAGCGCGCTCGGGCTCTATGGCTACACCTTC. Residues: CASSALGLYGYTF.

This clonotype was observed at least ten times. V usage is TRBV4-2 and J usage is TRBJ2-5; 10 bases are a match to TRBD1. The CDR3 loop spans 14 amino acids. Germline V gene lookup returns CDR1 LGHNA and CDR2 YNFKEQ. V lost 0 bases, J lost 11 bases, and 6 bases stayed unmatched. The CDR3 sequence: CASSQDLGQGVQYF. The CDR3 DNA reads TGTGCCAGCAGCCAAGATCTTGGACAGGGGGTTCAGTACTTC.

This clonotype turned up a few times. The chain recombines TRBV20-1 with TRBJ2-2, with D perhaps being TRBD1 or TRBD2 (6 bases each). Germline V gene lookup returns CDR1 DFQATT and CDR2 SNEGSKA (reference sequence). The CDR3 consists of 18 residues. The V and J ends lost 1 base and 8 bases respectively, with 26 bases between them. CDR3: CSARGDTGDQLGMGELFF. DNA for the CDR3: TGCAGTGCTAGAGGGGACACGGGAGATCAACTCGGTATGGGGGAGCTGTTTTTT.